The sequence of this TCR beta chain was determined in a study of cytomegalovirus exposure and HLA in healthy donors. V was trimmed by 0 bases and J by 5 bases, leaving 10 bases between them. This CDR3 spans 14 amino acids. CDR1 and CDR2 (germline): MRHNA, SNTAGT. The PCR had 60 Vbeta and 13 Jbeta primers. The method was immunoSEQ multiplex PCR; TCRdb's version includes in-frame clones alone and lacks a portion of them. Of about 160,000 clones in the sample, roughly 80% were seen once. The TCR was taken from a male donor in good health and CMV-seropositive. The rearrangement links TRBV6-4 to TRBJ1-1, with D unresolved. Sample: PBMCs. The CDR3 is CASSDSSRGTEAFF. CDR3 coding DNA: TGTGCCAGCAGTGACTCGTCCCGAGGTACTGAAGCTTTCTTT.